This is a list of T cell receptor beta chains from one sample in a study of PD-L1 blockade in urothelial cancer. Some clones are missing from TCRdb's copy, which holds only in-frame ones; the method was immunoSEQ multiplex PCR. The repertoire holds more than 95,000 clones, with 75% to 90% as singletons. The sample consisted of PBMCs, taken around atezolizumab (anti-PD-L1) treatment. These TCRs come from a man aged 55 to 70 with urothelial cancer. The CDR3 runs from the conserved cysteine through the conserved F or W. D genes are given only for firm matches. The listing skips clone size in some rows; elsewhere it reads once, few, many or a size class.

V	D	size	J	CDR3	DNA
TRBV5-1	TRBD1	NA	TRBJ1-2	CASRESGTGNYGYTF	TGCGCCAGCAGGGAGTCCGGGACAGGAAACTATGGCTACACCTTC
TRBV10-3	TRBD2	NA	TRBJ2-3	CAITASGGDTQYF	TGTGCCATCACGGCTAGCGGGGGTGATACGCAGTATTTT
TRBV2	NA	NA	TRBJ2-7	CASSALRGYEQYF	TGTGCCAGCAGTGCGTTAAGGGGGTACGAGCAGTACTTC
TRBV28	NA	NA	TRBJ2-2	CASTDSGTGELFF	TGTGCCAGCACCGACTCAGGGACCGGGGAGCTGTTTTTT
TRBV5-1	NA	NA	TRBJ2-6	CASSPDTGPGANVLTF	TGCGCCAGCAGCCCCGATACAGGGCCTGGGGCCAACGTCCTGACTTTC
TRBV19	NA	NA	TRBJ2-3	CASSIRPGTDKKGTDTQYF	TGTGCCAGTAGTATCCGTCCCGGGACTGACAAAAAAGGTACAGATACGCAGTATTTT
TRBV19	NA	NA	TRBJ2-1	CASSRQYNEQFF	TGTGCCAGTAGTAGACAATACAATGAGCAGTTCTTC
TRBV19	NA	once	TRBJ1-5	CASSISPSNQPQHF	TGTGCCAGTAGTATTTCTCCCAGCAATCAGCCCCAGCATTTT
TRBV19	TRBD2	NA	TRBJ2-5	CASSISGSSQETQYF	TGTGCCAGTAGCATTAGCGGGAGCTCCCAAGAGACCCAGTACTTC
TRBV29-1	TRBD1	NA	TRBJ2-6	CSAGQAGANVLTF	TGCAGCGCGGGACAGGCTGGGGCCAACGTCCTGACTTTC
TRBV5-6	TRBD2	NA	TRBJ2-3	CASSWSLAGGSTDTQYF	TGTGCCAGCAGCTGGTCCTTAGCGGGGGGGAGCACAGATACGCAGTATTTT
TRBV7-2	NA	NA	TRBJ1-6	CASSLGGGKGSPLHF	TGTGCCAGCAGCTTAGGAGGGGGTAAAGGTTCACCCCTCCACTTT
TRBV19	TRBD2	NA	TRBJ2-5	CASSIWGGTRQETQYF	TGTGCCAGTAGTATTTGGGGCGGGACTAGACAAGAGACCCAGTACTTC
TRBV28	TRBD1	NA	TRBJ1-1	CASSLTGVGGGTEAFF	TGTGCCAGCAGTTTAACAGGGGTGGGGGGAGGCACTGAAGCTTTCTTT
TRBV28	NA	NA	TRBJ1-5	CASSPPQGPQHF	TGTGCCAGCAGCCCTCCTCAGGGCCCCCAGCATTTT
TRBV2	NA	few	TRBJ1-5	CASKAWRGNQPQHF	TGTGCCAGCAAGGCTTGGCGGGGTAATCAGCCCCAGCATTTT
TRBV27	TRBD1	NA	TRBJ2-5	CASRRQGQETQYF	TGTGCCAGCCGAAGACAGGGACAAGAGACCCAGTACTTC
TRBV7-9	TRBD2	NA	TRBJ2-1	CASSPSGGTNEQFF	TGTGCCAGCAGCCCCTCGGGGGGTACCAATGAGCAGTTCTTC
TRBV4-1	TRBD1	NA	TRBJ1-1	CASSTRPGTALNTEAFF	TGCGCCAGCAGCACCCGCCCCGGGACAGCCCTGAACACTGAAGCTTTCTTT
TRBV9	TRBD1	NA	TRBJ2-1	CASSVGRTGGNEQFF	TGTGCCAGCAGCGTAGGGCGGACAGGGGGAAATGAGCAGTTCTTC
TRBV14	NA	NA	TRBJ2-2	CASSPGRNTGELFF	TGTGCCAGCAGCCCCGGGAGGAACACCGGGGAGCTGTTTTTT
TRBV27	NA	NA	TRBJ2-7	CASRGGAYEQYF	TGTGCCAGCAGAGGGGGGGCTTACGAGCAGTACTTC
TRBV5-1	NA	NA	TRBJ2-3	CASSLEGDYTDTQYF	TGCGCCAGCAGCTTGGAGGGGGACTACACAGATACGCAGTATTTT
TRBV7-2	TRBD2	NA	TRBJ2-1	CASSLLAGEGEQFF	TGTGCCAGCAGCTTACTAGCGGGGGAGGGCGAGCAGTTCTTC
TRBV4-2	NA	NA	TRBJ2-1	CASSQDYLGGPGVNEQFF	TGTGCCAGCAGCCAAGATTATTTGGGCGGCCCCGGGGTAAATGAGCAGTTCTTC
TRBV5-1	NA	NA	TRBJ1-4	CASSPSVTNEKLFF	TGCGCCAGCAGCCCCAGCGTAACTAATGAAAAACTGTTTTTT
TRBV9	NA	NA	TRBJ2-7	CASSARASAPTYEQYF	TGTGCCAGCAGCGCCAGGGCTTCGGCTCCAACCTACGAGCAGTACTTC
TRBV5-1	NA	NA	TRBJ1-2	CASSLGDDLVGGYTF	TGCGCCAGCAGCTTGGGCGACGATCTAGTGGGTGGCTACACCTTC
TRBV2	TRBD1	NA	TRBJ2-1	CASSEGGQGRDEQFF	TGTGCCAGCAGTGAAGGGGGACAGGGGAGGGATGAGCAGTTCTTC
TRBV2	TRBD2	NA	TRBJ2-2	CASSGPGGNTGELFF	TGTGCCAGCAGTGGCCCGGGAGGGAACACCGGGGAGCTGTTTTTT
TRBV19	TRBD1	NA	TRBJ2-7	CASSDRDRGSYEQYF	TGTGCCAGTAGTGACCGGGACAGGGGCTCCTACGAGCAGTACTTC
TRBV28	NA	NA	TRBJ1-4	CASTPPTSSEKLFF	TGTGCCAGCACCCCTCCGACAAGCAGTGAAAAACTGTTTTTT
TRBV7-6	NA	NA	TRBJ1-1	CASSLVDDSLNTEAFF	TGTGCCAGCAGCTTAGTTGATGACAGCTTGAACACTGAAGCTTTCTTT
TRBV5-6	NA	NA	TRBJ2-7	CASSNYYEQYF	TGTGCCAGCAGCAATTACTACGAGCAGTACTTC
TRBV7-2	NA	NA	TRBJ1-2	CASSGDTESYTF	TGTGCCAGCAGCGGGGACACGGAGAGCTACACCTTC
TRBV21-1	NA	NA	TRBJ2-1	CASSSDSLSSYNEQFF	TGTGCCAGCAGCTCGGACAGCCTTAGCTCCTACAATGAGCAGTTCTTC
TRBV28	NA	NA	TRBJ2-2	CASRLPHRTGELFF	TGTGCCAGCAGGCTTCCTCATCGGACCGGGGAGCTGTTTTTT
TRBV11-3	TRBD1	few	TRBJ2-1	CASSSGQSYNEQFF	TGTGCCAGCAGCTCGGGACAGTCCTACAATGAGCAGTTCTTC
TRBV18	NA	few	TRBJ1-2	CASSPQAGELSGYTF	TGTGCCAGCTCACCACAGGCCGGGGAGCTAAGTGGCTACACCTTC
TRBV5-1	TRBD2	NA	TRBJ2-7	CASSLGLAASHSYEQYF	TGCGCCAGCAGCTTGGGACTAGCGGCTTCTCACTCCTACGAGCAGTACTTC
TRBV7-9	TRBD2	NA	TRBJ2-7	CASSLSGRYEQYF	TGTGCCAGCAGCCTTAGCGGGAGGTACGAGCAGTACTTC
TRBV29-1	TRBD1	NA	TRBJ2-2	CSVRQGTNTGELFF	TGCAGCGTTCGACAGGGTACGAACACCGGGGAGCTGTTTTTT
TRBV9	NA	once	TRBJ2-7	CASSVASGDPTYEQYF	TGTGCCAGCAGCGTGGCGTCAGGGGACCCCACCTACGAGCAGTACTTC
TRBV7-2	NA	NA	TRBJ2-7	CASSLLLSSSYEQYF	TGTGCCAGCAGCTTATTACTATCCAGCTCCTACGAGCAGTACTTC
TRBV10-1	TRBD2	NA	TRBJ2-7	CASSESGRGRFSYEQYF	TGCGCCAGCAGTGAGTCCGGTCGCGGGAGGTTCTCCTACGAGCAGTACTTC
TRBV7-2	NA	NA	TRBJ1-1	CASSSRDFEAFF	TGTGCCAGCAGCTCCCGCGACTTTGAAGCTTTCTTT
TRBV15	TRBD1	NA	TRBJ2-7	CATSRVPGQETYEQYF	TGTGCCACCAGCAGAGTTCCGGGACAGGAGACTTACGAGCAGTACTTC
TRBV7-3	TRBD2	NA	TRBJ2-1	CASSSGLAGTADEQFF	TGTGCCAGCAGCTCGGGACTAGCGGGAACCGCGGATGAGCAGTTCTTC
TRBV28	TRBD1	NA	TRBJ2-7	CASSLAATGFEQYF	TGTGCCAGCAGTTTGGCCGCGACAGGGTTCGAGCAGTACTTC
TRBV5-1	NA	NA	TRBJ1-5	CASSLGTYQPQHF	TGCGCCAGCAGCTTGGGGACATATCAGCCCCAGCATTTT
TRBV5-4	NA	few	TRBJ2-6	CASSVGGSGANVLTF	TGTGCCAGCAGCGTTGGCGGCTCTGGGGCCAACGTCCTGACTTTC
TRBV27	TRBD1	NA	TRBJ1-2	CASSLRDRDGYTF	TGTGCCAGCAGTCTCCGGGACAGGGACGGCTACACCTTC
TRBV11-3	TRBD2	NA	TRBJ2-1	CASSLDGTRDNEQFF	TGTGCCAGCAGCTTAGATGGGACTAGGGACAATGAGCAGTTCTTC
TRBV5-1	TRBD2	NA	TRBJ2-5	CASSSSASGRGAQETQYF	TGCGCCAGCAGCTCGAGTGCTAGCGGGAGAGGGGCTCAAGAGACCCAGTACTTC